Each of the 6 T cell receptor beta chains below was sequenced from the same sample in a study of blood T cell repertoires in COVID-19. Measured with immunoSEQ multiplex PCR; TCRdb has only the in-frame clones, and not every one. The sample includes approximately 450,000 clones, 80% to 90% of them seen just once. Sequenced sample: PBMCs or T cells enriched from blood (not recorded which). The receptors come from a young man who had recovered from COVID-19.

The CDR3: CASSLSQGSGAKNIQYF. CDR3 bases: TGTGCCAGCAGCTTGTCCCAGGGGTCTGGGGCCAAAAACATTCAGTACTTC. The chain is built from TRBV7-4 and TRBJ2-4; perhaps TRBD1 as D (6 bases). The V gene's germline CDR1 is SGHVT and CDR2 SQSDAQ. This CDR3 contains 17 residues. Trimming left V 3 bases short and J 1 base short, with 16 bases between.

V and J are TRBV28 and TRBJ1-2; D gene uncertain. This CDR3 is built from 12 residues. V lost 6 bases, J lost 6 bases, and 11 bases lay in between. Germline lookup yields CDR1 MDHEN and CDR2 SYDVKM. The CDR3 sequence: CASRWPPDGYTF. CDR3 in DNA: TGTGCCAGCAGATGGCCCCCCGATGGCTACACCTTC.

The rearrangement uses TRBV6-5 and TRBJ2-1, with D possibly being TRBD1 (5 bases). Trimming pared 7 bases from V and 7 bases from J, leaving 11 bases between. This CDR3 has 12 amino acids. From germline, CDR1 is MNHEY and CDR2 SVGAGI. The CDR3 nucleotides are TGTGCCAGCAAGGTTAGGGGAAATGAGCAGTTCTTC. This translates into CASKVRGNEQFF.

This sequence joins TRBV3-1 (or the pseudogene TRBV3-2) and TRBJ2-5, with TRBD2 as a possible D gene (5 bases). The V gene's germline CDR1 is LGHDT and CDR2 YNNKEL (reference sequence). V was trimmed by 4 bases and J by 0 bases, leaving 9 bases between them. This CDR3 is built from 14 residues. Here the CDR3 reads CASSLRGNQETQYF. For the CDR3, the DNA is TGTGCCAGCAGCCTACGGGGAAACCAAGAGACCCAGTACTTC.

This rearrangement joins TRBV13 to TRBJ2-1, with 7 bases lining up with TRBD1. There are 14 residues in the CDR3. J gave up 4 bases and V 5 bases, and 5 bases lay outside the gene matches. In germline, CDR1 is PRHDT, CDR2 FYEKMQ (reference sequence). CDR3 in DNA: TGTGCCAGCAGCCAGGACAGGAGGTACAATGAGCAGTTCTTC. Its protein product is CASSQDRRYNEQFF.

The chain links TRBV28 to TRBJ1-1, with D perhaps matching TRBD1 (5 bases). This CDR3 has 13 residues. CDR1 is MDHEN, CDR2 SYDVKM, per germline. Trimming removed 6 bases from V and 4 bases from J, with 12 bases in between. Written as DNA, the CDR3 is TGTGCCAGCAGAGGCCCCGGGGGCACTGAAGCTTTCTTT. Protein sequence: CASRGPGGTEAFF.